The source of this T cell receptor (beta chain) is a study of blood T cell repertoires in COVID-19. This clone has more than one count but fewer than ten. Original processing methods: Cell counts per sample came from amplifying reference gene primers. Clones were sequenced by immunoSEQ multiplex PCR, and TCRdb holds only the in-frame ones, with some missing. That table is the source of V, J and clone size, and D and trimming were worked out from the DNA. The table shows over 250,000 clones, with roughly 86% occurring only once. The study drew participants aged about 18 to 89 years from 20 to 30 US areas. CDR1 and CDR2 (germline): MNHEY, SMNVEV (reference sequence). This CDR3 spans 13 amino acids. The V end was cut by 7 bases, the J end by 1 base, with 10 bases between.

The material sequenced was PBMCs or T cells enriched from blood (not recorded which). The clonotype comes from a young woman who had recovered from COVID-19. V gene TRBV27 combines with J gene TRBJ1-1; D remains unclear. Written as DNA, the CDR3 is TGTGCCAGCATGATTTCAGGGAACACTGAAGCTTTCTTT. This codes for CASMISGNTEAFF.